A single sample gave rise to the 15 T cell receptor beta chains below, sequenced in a study of vaccination effects on CD4 cells after COVID-19. No antigen has been identified for these receptors. Before any sequencing was done, the ViraFEST assay used viral peptide pools to expand antigen-specific CD4+ T cells. When less than 11 days of culture had elapsed, CD4+ T cells were isolated. Infection with SARS-CoV-2 occurred in the person between March and December 2020, and PCR confirmed it. Repertoires were generated with immunoSEQ multiplex PCR, while TCRdb's copy carries only in-frame clones and drops some. Of tens of thousands of clones in the sample, 69% were seen once. Sequenced here: CD4+ T cells from PBMCs cultured with SARS-CoV-2 spike peptides, sampled before COVID-19 vaccination. All receptors come from a human donor who had a prior SARS-CoV-2 infection.

The DNA for the CDR3 is TGTGCCAGCAGCTTGGCTAATCATGTACCCAACTATGGCTACACCTTC. Amino acid sequence: CASSLANHVPNYGYTF. V gene TRBV5-8 combines with J gene TRBJ1-2; D is unresolved. The CDR3 consists of 16 residues. V was pared by 0 bases and J by 2 bases, with 14 bases between. Germline V gene data show CDR1 as SGHTS and CDR2 as YDEGEE.

For the CDR3, the DNA is TGTGCCAGCAGCCCCTTCGAAGCGCGGTCGAACACCGGGGAGCTGTTTTTT. It yields the protein CASSPFEARSNTGELFF. The chain employs TRBV9 and TRBJ2-2; D not resolved. This CDR3 region has 17 residues. V gave up 4 bases and J gave up 0 bases, with 16 bases separating them. Germline values: CDR1 SGDLS, CDR2 YYNGEE.

The V and J genes are TRBV10-3 and TRBJ1-5; the D gene is possibly TRBD1 (5 bases). V gave up 6 bases and J gave up 1 base, with 13 bases separating them. Per germline, CDR1 ENHRY and CDR2 SYGVKD. The CDR3 length is 15 residues. The CDR3 is CAISVGTASNQPQHF. The CDR3 bases are TGTGCCATCAGCGTAGGGACGGCAAGCAATCAGCCCCAGCATTTT.

By sample fraction, this clone is medium-sized. The rearrangement joins TRBV9 to TRBJ2-3; D possibly matches TRBD1 or TRBD2 (5 bases each). The CDR3 spans 15 residues. V was pared by 2 bases and J by 4 bases, with 14 bases between. The germline V gene has CDR1 SGDLS and CDR2 YYNGEE. The CDR3 region has the DNA TGTGCCAGCAGCGTCCGGGACCTCCGGGCAGATACGCAGTATTTT. Translation: CASSVRDLRADTQYF. The full variable domain, its missing parts supplied by reference TRBV9 and TRBJ2-3, is DSGVTQTPKHLITATGQRVTLRCSPRSGDLSVYWYQQSLDQGLQFLIQYYNGEERAKGNILERFSAQQFPDLHSELNLSSLELGDSALYFCASSVRDLRADTQYFGPGTRLTVL.

The rearrangement joins TRBV5-8 to TRBJ2-3, with D unresolved. The length of the CDR3 is 15 residues. Trimming stripped 0 bases from V and 2 bases from J, with 10 bases between. Per the germline V gene, CDR1 is SGHTS and CDR2 is YDEGEE. CDR3 nucleotide sequence: TGTGCCAGCAGCTTGGATGGCAGGACCACAGATACGCAGTATTTT. As protein: CASSLDGRTTDTQYF. Using reference TRBV5-8 and TRBJ2-3 for the parts outside the CDR3, the full variable domain is EAGVTQSPTHLIKTRGQQATLRCSPISGHTSVYWYQQALGLGLQFLLWYDEGEERNRGNFPPRFSGRQFPNYSSELNVNALELEDSALYLCASSLDGRTTDTQYFGPGTRLTVL.

CDR3 region: CASSLGIYSHEQYF. In DNA form, the CDR3 reads TGTGCCAGCAGTTTGGGTATCTACAGTCACGAGCAGTACTTC. The V call is TRBV27, the J call TRBJ2-7; D gene ambiguous. This CDR3 has 14 residues. V lost 3 bases and J lost 5, with 14 bases in between. Germline-derived CDR1 and CDR2 are MNHEY and SMNVEV (reference sequence).

This chain joins TRBV5-4 and TRBJ2-7; 9 nucleotides align to TRBD2. Per the germline V gene, CDR1 is SGHNT and CDR2 is YYREEE (reference sequence). The CDR3 is made up of 16 amino acids. The V segment lost 5 bases and the J segment 4 bases; nucleotides outside the gene matches: 13. CDR3 residues: CASSSTAGAGGYEQYF. The DNA for the CDR3 is TGTGCCAGCAGTTCTACAGCGGGAGCGGGGGGATACGAGCAGTACTTC.

Sample share makes this clone medium-sized. V is TRBV2 and J is TRBJ2-1; D tentatively fits TRBD1 or TRBD2 (5 bases each). CDR3 length: 10 residues. CDR1 and CDR2 from the germline V gene are SNHLY and FYNNEI. Trimming shortened V by 8 bases and J by 6 bases, and 5 bases separated the two germline ends. The CDR3 region has the DNA TGTGCCAGCGGGGGCAATGAGCAGTTCTTC. This translates into CASGGNEQFF.

The chain recombines TRBV5-1 with TRBJ2-3; D unclear. Germline V gene sequence: CDR1 SGHRS, CDR2 YFSETQ. The CDR3 totals 14 residues. Between the trimmed V and J ends, which lost 2 bases and 5 bases, there was a span of 12 bases. The CDR3 protein is CASSLSEQIDTQYF. Here the CDR3 DNA reads TGCGCCAGCAGCTTATCGGAACAGATAGATACGCAGTATTTT.

This clone was detected only once. The chain has TRBV4-2 and TRBJ2-5; 9 bases are a match to TRBD2. With V trimmed by 1 base and J by 0 bases, 9 bases remained unmatched. This CDR3 comprises 18 residues. CDR1 is LGHNA, CDR2 YNFKEQ, per germline. CDR3: CASSQGGAAGGYQETQYF. The DNA of the CDR3 is TGTGCCAGCAGCCAAGGTGGTGCGGCGGGAGGGTACCAAGAGACCCAGTACTTC.

This chain connects TRBV29-1 to TRBJ1-2, with a tentative D call TRBD1 (6 bases). Trimming removed 0 bases at V and 1 base at J, with 15 bases between. The CDR3 loop spans 16 amino acids. Per the germline V gene, CDR1 is SQVTM and CDR2 is ANQGSEA. In nucleotides, the CDR3 is TGCAGCGTTGAAGATCGGGGGGCAGGGATTAACTATGGCTACACCTTC. Protein sequence: CSVEDRGAGINYGYTF.

This clone counts as large. The CDR3 loop is CASSRREGYTGELFF. CDR3 coding DNA: TGTGCCAGCAGTAGGAGGGAGGGTTATACCGGGGAGCTGTTTTTT. The J gene is TRBJ2-2, the V gene TRBV6-5; 7 bases are shared with TRBD2. The CDR3 is 15 residues long. V was clipped by 5 bases and J by 5 bases; unmatched bases: 8. Germline values: CDR1 MNHEY, CDR2 SVGAGI.

This chain links TRBV2 with TRBJ2-5; 7 bases map to TRBD1. V lost 5 bases to trimming and J lost 2 bases; unmatched junction nucleotides: 8. The CDR3 covers 15 residues. CDR1 and CDR2 from the germline V gene are SNHLY and FYNNEI. As DNA, the CDR3 is TGTGCCAGCAGTACTCTCAGGGGGTGGCAAGAGACCCAGTACTTC. This encodes CASSTLRGWQETQYF. Full variable domain (missing parts from reference TRBV2 and TRBJ2-5): EPEVTQTPSHQVTQMGQEVILRCVPISNHLYFYWYRQILGQKVEFLVSFYNNEISEKSEIFDDQFSVERPDGSNFTLKIRSTKLEDSAMYFCASSTLRGWQETQYFGPGTRLLVL.

This clone was seen a single time. The rearrangement joins TRBV5-1 to TRBJ1-5; the D gene is possibly TRBD1 (5 bases). Trimming removed 1 base from V and 6 bases from J, with 14 bases in between. The length of the CDR3 is 15 residues. The V gene's germline CDR1 is SGHRS and CDR2 YFSETQ. As DNA, the CDR3 is TGCGCCAGCAGCTTGACCGGGACCCTCGGTCAGCCCCAGCATTTT. It encodes CASSLTGTLGQPQHF.

This clone was picked up a small number of times. CDR3 coding DNA: TGTGCCAGCAGCTACCCCTCCTACAATGAGCAGTTCTTC. Translating gives CASSYPSYNEQFF. The rearrangement joins TRBV7-2 to TRBJ2-1; D is unresolved. CDR1 and CDR2 from the germline V gene are SGHTA and FQGNSA. The CDR3 is made up of 13 amino acids. V lost 4 bases, J lost 0 bases, and 4 bases lay in between.